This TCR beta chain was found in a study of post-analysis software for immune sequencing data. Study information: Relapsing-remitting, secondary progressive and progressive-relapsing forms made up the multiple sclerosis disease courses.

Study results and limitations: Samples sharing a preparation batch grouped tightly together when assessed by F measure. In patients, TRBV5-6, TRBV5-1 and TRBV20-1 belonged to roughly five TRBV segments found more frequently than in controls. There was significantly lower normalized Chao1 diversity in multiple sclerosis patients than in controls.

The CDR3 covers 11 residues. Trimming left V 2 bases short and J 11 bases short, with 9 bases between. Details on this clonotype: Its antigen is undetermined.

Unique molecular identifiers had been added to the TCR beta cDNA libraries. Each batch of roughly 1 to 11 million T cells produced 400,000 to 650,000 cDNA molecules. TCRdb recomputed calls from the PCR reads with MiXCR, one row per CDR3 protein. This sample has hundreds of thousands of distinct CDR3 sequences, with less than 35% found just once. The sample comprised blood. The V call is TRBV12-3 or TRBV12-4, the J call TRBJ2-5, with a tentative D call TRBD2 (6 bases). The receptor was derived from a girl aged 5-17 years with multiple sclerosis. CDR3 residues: CASSLKEGQYF. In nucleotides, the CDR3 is TGTGCCAGCAGTTTAAAGGAGGGGCAGTACTTC.